Sequencing of this T cell receptor (beta chain) was carried out in a study of PD-1 blockade in classical Hodgkin lymphoma. CDR1 SGHNT and CDR2 YYREEE come from the germline V gene (reference sequence). The CDR3 has 15 amino acids. V shed 0 bases and J 5 bases; nucleotides not matched to a gene: 2. Every patient relapsed after autologous stem cell transplantation, and brentuximab vedotin exposure varied. Notes on this clone: Antigen unknown.

TCRdb's copy holds only in-frame clones and misses some; the assay was immunoSEQ multiplex PCR. The data show under 110,000 clones, more than 85% seen once. Overall study results and limits: After ASCT, patients who started nivolumab under 1 year later were excluded.

The receptor's source is a human donor with classical Hodgkin lymphoma. V and J are TRBV5-4 and TRBJ2-4; 10 positions agree with TRBD2. The sample in question was peripheral blood mononuclear cells (PBMCs), obtained before the second cycle of nivolumab. CDR3 in DNA: TGTGCCAGCAGCTTGGCCCTAGCGGGAGAAAACATTCAGTACTTC. Protein sequence: CASSLALAGENIQYF. The full variable domain, in which reference TRBV5-4 and TRBJ2-4 provide the parts outside the CDR3, is ETGVTQSPTHLIKTRGQQVTLRCSSQSGHNTVSWYQQALGQGPQFIFQYYREEENGRGNFPPRFSGLQFPNYSSELNVNALELDDSALYLCASSLALAGENIQYFGAGTRLSVL.